The T cell receptor beta chain under discussion was sequenced for a study of T cell changes during pregnancy in multiple sclerosis (dated by TCRdb to the late 2010s). For context, the study as a whole: The study examined how the T cell repertoire changed over the course of pregnancy in women with multiple sclerosis.

Concerning this clone: Its antigen target is currently unknown. The sample holds no much larger clone one base away, and base qualities are not on file.

Receptor libraries were prepared by the immunoSEQ multiplex PCR assay. The table was pulled from immuneACCESS by TCRdb, which kept in-frame rearrangements only. Such tables lose some clones; where checked, under half of the loss comes from unresolved V genes, and the rest has no known cause. Counted in this sample were tens of thousands of clones; approximately 90% of them appeared once. The ten top clones hold around 4.3% of the sample. This sample comprised peripheral blood, obtained in the second trimester of pregnancy. This TCR was sampled from a female donor in good health, enrolled as a control in a pregnancy study.

The CDR3 amino acid sequence is: CASSLRGQTGELFF. The nucleotides are TGTGCCAGCAGCCTCAGGGGGCAGACCGGGGAGCTGTTTTTT. The chain was built from TRBV13 and TRBJ2-2; TRBD1 matches 8 bases in the middle. Reading the germline V gene (reference sequence) gives CDR1 PRHDT and CDR2 FYEKMQ. V lost 5 bases and J lost 5 bases, and the count of bases not matched to a germline gene is 4. The CDR3 spans 14 residues, from the cysteine through the phenylalanine. Only the CDR3 portion is preserved as DNA: 42 bases, with reading frame beginning at the first base.